This T cell receptor beta chain was sequenced during a study of T cell responses to AZD1222 COVID-19 vaccine. The V gene end was trimmed by 5 bases and the J gene end by 1 base; junction bases not matched to a gene: 7. This CDR3 comprises 17 residues. Germline V gene sequence: CDR1 SEHNR, CDR2 FQNEAQ (reference sequence). Here immunoSEQ multiplex PCR was the method, and the copy in TCRdb shows in-frame clones only, minus some. The data show about 140,000 clones, with around 90% seen just once and approximately 3% held by the top ten. General observations from the study: Baseline serology detected seropositivity in only a handful of AZD1222 recipients. Vaccine-associated CD4 TCRs spanned spike, dominant at 160-218 and 743-854. Repertoires were obtained solely post-peak T cell response. The breadth and depth of Spike-specific TCRs increased once two AZD1222 doses had been given.

As concerns this clone: Antigen: not known.

Material: peripheral blood, obtained on day 0 of AZD1222 vaccination. This chain uses TRBV7-9 with TRBJ2-2; TRBD2 matches at 10 bases. The TCR was taken from an adult in good health. Here the CDR3 DNA reads TGTGCCAGCAGCCCTCCGAGACTAGCGGGGAACACCGGGGAGCTGTTTTTT. Translation: CASSPPRLAGNTGELFF.